These 24 T cell receptor beta chains were sequenced from one sample in a study of T cell changes during pregnancy in multiple sclerosis. Method: immunoSEQ multiplex PCR; TCRdb's copy keeps in-frame clones and lacks some. This table holds under 50,000 clones, over 75% found once. The material was CD8+ T cells from peripheral blood mononuclear cells, obtained in the first trimester of pregnancy. The origin of the receptors is a female donor with multiple sclerosis, enrolled in a pregnancy study.

J is TRBJ1-2 and V is TRBV10-3, with 8 bases identical to TRBD1. V trimming: 7 bases; J trimming: 6 bases; junction bases outside the gene matches: 16. The V gene's germline CDR1 is ENHRY and CDR2 SYGVKD. The CDR3 totals 16 residues. CDR3 residues: CAITPGTGLRRDGYTF. As DNA, the CDR3 is TGTGCCATCACCCCCGGGACAGGTTTAAGGCGGGATGGCTACACCTTC.

The chain is built from TRBV9 and TRBJ1-2; D not resolved. The CDR3 length is 16 residues. Germline V CDR1 and CDR2: SGDLS, YYNGEE. Trimming removed 3 bases at V and 0 bases at J, with 15 bases between. Here the CDR3 DNA reads TGTGCCAGCAGCGGGACCCTAGCAAAAACTAACTATGGCTACACCTTC. This gives the protein CASSGTLAKTNYGYTF.

This chain uses TRBV4-1 with TRBJ2-5, with D perhaps TRBD2 (5 bases). This CDR3 comprises 12 residues. Germline CDR1 MGHRA, CDR2 YSYEKL. Trimming left V 1 base short and J 11 bases short, with 11 bases between. This chain's CDR3 is CASSQVGGEQYF. DNA for the CDR3: TGCGCCAGCAGCCAAGTCGGAGGAGAGCAGTACTTC.

This chain uses TRBV19 with TRBJ1-2; 7 bases match TRBD1. The CDR3 length is 15 residues. Trimming at V came to 1 base and at J to 4 bases, leaving 6 bases not matched to a gene. Per the germline V gene, CDR1 is LNHDA and CDR2 is SQIVND (reference sequence). CDR3 in DNA: TGTGCCAGTAGTATAGGACAGGGCAGCTTCTATGGCTACACCTTC. It specifies CASSIGQGSFYGYTF.

J is TRBJ1-1 and V is TRBV15, with a tentative D call TRBD1 (5 bases). The CDR3 has 14 amino acids. Germline V gene sequence: CDR1 LNHNV, CDR2 YYDKDF (reference sequence). V dropped 1 base and J dropped 0 bases, with 6 bases sitting between them. In DNA form, the CDR3 reads TGTGCCACCAGCAGAGTGGACATGAACACTGAAGCTTTCTTT. Residues: CATSRVDMNTEAFF.

The J gene is TRBJ2-2, the V gene TRBV27; tentative D call: TRBD1 (5 bases). This CDR3 has 16 residues. V lost 4 bases to trimming and J lost 6 bases, with 18 bases between them. Germline V gives CDR1 MNHEY, CDR2 SMNVEV (reference sequence). The CDR3 sequence: CASSSQMGPLAGELFF. The CDR3 nucleotides read TGTGCCAGCAGTTCCCAGATGGGGCCGCTGGCCGGGGAGCTGTTTTTT.

The chain recombines TRBV12-5 with TRBJ2-3, with TRBD2 matching 9 bases. The germline gives CDR1 LGHNT, CDR2 FRNRAP. The CDR3 is made up of 14 amino acids. With V trimmed by 6 bases and J by 6 bases, 7 bases remained unmatched. The CDR3 nucleotides read TGTGCTAGTGGACAAGGACTAGCGTGGGATACGCAGTATTTT. It encodes CASGQGLAWDTQYF.

The chain links TRBV7-6 to TRBJ2-1; a possible D gene is TRBD2 (6 bases). The CDR3 contains 15 residues. V gave up 5 bases and J gave up 7 bases, with 18 bases separating them. In germline, CDR1 is SGHVS, CDR2 FNYEAQ. The CDR3 reads CASSTFSLASNEQFF. Written as DNA, the CDR3 is TGTGCCAGCAGCACCTTCTCCCTAGCGTCGAATGAGCAGTTCTTC.

The chain combines TRBV19 with TRBJ1-4; D perhaps matches TRBD1 (5 bases). Germline lookup yields CDR1 LNHDA and CDR2 SQIVND (reference sequence). The V end lost 5 bases, the J end lost 11 bases, and 15 bases lay between the germline ends. The CDR3 runs 13 residues. CDR3 loop: CASSLQDRRKLFF. The CDR3 nucleotides are TGTGCCAGTAGTTTACAGGATAGGCGGAAACTGTTTTTT.

This clone is a singleton in its sample. This sequence joins TRBV27 and TRBJ1-1; TRBD1 is a possible D gene (6 bases). CDR3 length: 13 residues. V was cut by 6 bases and J by 1 base, with 9 bases left in between. CDR1 is MNHEY and CDR2 is SMNVEV in the germline V gene (reference sequence). The CDR3: CASSPTGNTEAFF. The DNA for the CDR3 is TGTGCCAGCAGCCCGACAGGGAACACTGAAGCTTTCTTT.

This clone appeared a single time. The chain recombines TRBV18 with TRBJ2-1; 9 bases align to TRBD2. Losses at the gene ends were 2 bases for V and 7 bases for J; bases not matched to a gene: 9. Looked up from germline, CDR1 is KGHSH and CDR2 is LQKENI. The CDR3 runs 16 residues. CDR3 bases: TGTGCCAGCTCACCAGGGCTAGCGGGGCTAGGGAATGAGCAGTTCTTC. Translation: CASSPGLAGLGNEQFF.

This clone was detected a few times. The rearrangement uses TRBV9 and TRBJ2-1; D gene unclear. The CDR3 contains 14 residues. The V end was cut by 4 bases, the J end by 2 bases, with 10 bases between. The V gene's germline CDR1 is SGDLS and CDR2 YYNGEE. DNA of the CDR3: TGTGCCAGCAGCTTAGGTACAACCTACAATGAGCAGTTCTTC. Its translation is CASSLGTTYNEQFF.

The V gene is TRBV19, the J gene TRBJ2-7; D gene unclear. The CDR3 has 13 amino acids. CDR1 LNHDA and CDR2 SQIVND come from the germline V gene (reference sequence). V was trimmed by 1 base and J by 5 bases, leaving 9 bases between them. Here the CDR3 DNA reads TGTGCCAGTAGTATAGCGAACAGAAACGAGCAGTACTTC. This encodes CASSIANRNEQYF.

The chain has TRBV15 and TRBJ2-7; 7 bases match TRBD1. The CDR3 runs to 14 residues. The V segment lost 3 bases and the J segment 0 bases; nucleotides outside the gene matches: 2. Looked up from germline, CDR1 is LNHNV and CDR2 is YYDKDF (reference sequence). For the CDR3, the DNA is TGTGCCACCAGCAGGGGGACAGCCTCCTACGAGCAGTACTTC. It specifies CATSRGTASYEQYF.

Details on this clone: This sample also contains other DNA sequences that code for the same CDR3. The J gene is TRBJ2-7, the V gene TRBV30, with a tentative D call TRBD1 (6 bases). The CDR3 spans 14 residues. The V end was cut by 2 bases, the J end by 0 bases, with 11 bases between. Germline V lookup: CDR1 GTSNPN, CDR2 SVGIG (reference sequence). CDR3 sequence: CAWSLGTSSYEQYF. CDR3 DNA sequence: TGTGCCTGGAGTTTAGGGACAAGCTCCTACGAGCAGTACTTC.

This clone showed up just a few times. The V and J genes are TRBV4-3 and TRBJ2-3; possibly TRBD1 for D (6 bases). The ends were cut back, 4 bases at V and 3 bases at J, with 20 bases in the middle. The germline V gene has CDR1 LGHNA and CDR2 YSLEER. The CDR3 covers 17 residues. CDR3 sequence: CASSPSGPSGATDTQYF. In DNA, the CDR3 is TGCGCCAGCAGCCCCTCCGGCCCGTCAGGGGCAACAGATACGCAGTATTTT.

J is TRBJ1-4 and V is TRBV9; 7 bases map to TRBD1. V was clipped by 3 bases and J by 0 bases; unmatched bases: 14. The CDR3 loop spans 19 amino acids. The germline V gene encodes CDR1 SGDLS and CDR2 YYNGEE. The CDR3 DNA follows: TGTGCCAGCAGCGCTTCTCCGGGACAGAAATCCGCAACTAATGAAAAACTGTTTTTT. Translated: CASSASPGQKSATNEKLFF.

The chain combines TRBV19 with TRBJ2-3; maybe TRBD1 (5 bases). The V end was cut by 6 bases, the J end by 2 bases, with 18 bases between. Germline assignment: CDR1 LNHDA and CDR2 SQIVND (reference sequence). The length of the CDR3 is 16 residues. The CDR3 DNA sequence: TGTGCCAGTAGGTCTCAGACAGCAAGGATCACAGATACGCAGTATTTT. Translation: CASRSQTARITDTQYF.

CDR3 nucleotides: TGCGCCAGCAGCCAAGAACAGCCTATCTTCCTCTCTGGGGCCAACGTCCTGACTTTC. Translated, it gives CASSQEQPIFLSGANVLTF. V is TRBV4-3 and J is TRBJ2-6, with D hard to call. V lost 0 bases to trimming and J lost 0 bases, with 15 bases between them. The CDR3 runs to 19 residues. CDR1 is LGHNA and CDR2 is YSLEER in the germline V gene.

This sequence joins TRBV13 and TRBJ1-2; D is possibly TRBD1 (6 bases). Trimming shortened V by 5 bases and J by 4 bases, and 14 bases separated the two germline ends. The CDR3 is made up of 14 amino acids. Per germline, CDR1 PRHDT and CDR2 FYEKMQ (reference sequence). CDR3 region: CASSPLQGVYGYTF. In DNA form, the CDR3 reads TGTGCCAGCAGCCCTCTACAGGGTGTCTATGGCTACACCTTC.

This clone was seen just once. V is TRBV7-9 and J is TRBJ2-7, with 8 bases identical to TRBD1. This CDR3 has 15 amino acids. Germline V CDR1 and CDR2: SEHNR, FQNEAQ (reference sequence). J gave up 4 bases and V 1 base, and 6 bases lay outside the gene matches. CDR3 nucleotides: TGTGCCAGCAGCTTAGTTGGGACAGGTAATTACGAGCAGTACTTC. Its protein product is CASSLVGTGNYEQYF.

This chain joins TRBV4-2 and TRBJ1-5; 8 bases match TRBD1. After removal of 6 bases from V and 5 bases from J, the junction contained 6 bases not matched to a gene. The CDR3 runs to 14 residues. Germline lookup yields CDR1 LGHNA and CDR2 YNFKEQ. This CDR3 reads CASSSTGEDQPQHF. Written as DNA, the CDR3 is TGTGCCAGCAGTTCGACAGGGGAAGATCAGCCCCAGCATTTT.

The gene calls are TRBV9 and TRBJ2-5; 11 bases are a match to TRBD1. There are 15 residues in the CDR3. In germline, CDR1 is SGDLS, CDR2 YYNGEE. The V gene end was trimmed by 0 bases and the J gene end by 5 bases; junction bases not matched to a gene: 3. CDR3: CASSVGRTGGETQYF. CDR3 nucleotides: TGTGCCAGCAGCGTAGGTAGGACAGGGGGCGAGACCCAGTACTTC.

The chain has TRBV29-1 and TRBJ1-3; tentative D call: TRBD1 (6 bases). This CDR3 comprises 18 residues. Trimming shortened V by 4 bases and J by 1 base, and 23 bases separated the two germline ends. Germline CDR1 reads SQVTM; CDR2 reads ANQGSEA. The CDR3 reads CSVAGLVVAQGSGNTIYF. DNA for the CDR3: TGCAGCGTTGCGGGCCTGGTTGTTGCCCAGGGGTCTGGAAACACCATATATTTT. Looking up the rest from reference TRBV29-1 and TRBJ1-3 gives the full variable domain: SAVISQKPSRDICQRGTSLTIQCQVDSQVTMMFWYRQQPGQSLTLIATANQGSEATYESGFVIDKFPISRPNLTFSTLTVSNMSPEDSSIYLCSVAGLVVAQGSGNTIYFGEGSWLTVV.